Listed below are T cell receptor beta chains from one sample, sequenced in a study of shared clonotypes between healthy human individuals. Libraries were prepared by immunoSEQ multiplex PCR; TCRdb keeps only in-frame clonotypes and omits some of them. This sample has under 650,000 clones, with roughly 95% found just once. The source material was naive CD4+ T cells sorted from blood. These receptors were obtained from a woman younger than 45 in good health. The CDR3 runs from the conserved cysteine through the conserved F or W. The D gene is left open where the match is weak. A row's size may be missing; if present it is once, few, many or a size class.

clone_size | j_call | v_call | d_call | cdr3_aa | cdr3_nt
- | TRBJ2-7 | TRBV23-1 | - | CASSQYRPF | TGCGCCAGCAGTCAATATCGGCCTTTC
- | TRBJ1-5 | TRBV5-6 | - | CASSLRGPGNQPQHF | TGTGCCAGCAGCTTGAGAGGACCCGGCAATCAGCCCCAGCATTTT
- | TRBJ1-4 | TRBV7-9 | - | CASSFDREKLFF | TGTGCCAGCAGCTTCGATAGGGAAAAACTGTTTTTT
- | TRBJ2-2 | TRBV7-3 | - | CASSSGFTGELFF | TGTGCCAGCAGTTCAGGGTTCACCGGGGAGCTGTTTTTT
- | TRBJ2-7 | TRBV28 | TRBD2 | CASSFELRGASGYEQYF | TGTGCCAGCAGTTTCGAACTGCGTGGGGCTAGCGGATACGAGCAGTACTTC
- | TRBJ2-1 | TRBV11-2 | TRBD2 | CASTGLAGVSEQFF | TGTGCCAGCACGGGACTAGCGGGAGTTAGTGAGCAGTTCTTC
once | TRBJ1-2 | TRBV7-9 | - | CASSLSRAEANYGYTF | TGTGCCAGCAGCTTAAGTAGAGCAGAAGCTAACTATGGCTACACCTTC
- | TRBJ1-2 | TRBV7-9 | - | CASSIDNYGYTF | TGTGCCAGCAGTATCGACAACTATGGCTACACCTTC
- | TRBJ2-1 | TRBV4-2 | TRBD2 | CASSQRTSGSYNEQFF | TGTGCCAGCAGCCAACGCACTAGCGGAAGTTACAATGAGCAGTTCTTC
- | TRBJ2-5 | TRBV5-1 | TRBD2 | CASSLVWGRARETQYF | TGCGCCAGCAGCTTGGTTTGGGGGAGGGCCCGGGAGACCCAGTACTTC
- | TRBJ1-2 | TRBV4-1 | - | CASSPFDRADYGYTF | TGCGCCAGCAGCCCCTTTGATCGGGCCGACTATGGCTACACCTTC
once | TRBJ1-6 | TRBV7-9 | - | CASSLDRHSPLHF | TGTGCCAGCAGCTTAGACAGGCATTCACCCCTCCACTTT
once | TRBJ2-7 | TRBV18 | TRBD2 | CASSPRTSGPYEQYF | TGTGCCAGCTCACCGCGAACTAGCGGGCCCTACGAGCAGTACTTC
- | TRBJ1-4 | TRBV18 | - | CASSPIDGNEKLFF | TGTGCCAGCTCACCGATCGATGGTAATGAAAAACTGTTTTTT
- | TRBJ1-5 | TRBV28 | - | CASSQDVSNQPQHF | TGTGCCAGCAGCCAGGACGTTAGCAATCAGCCCCAGCATTTT
- | TRBJ1-5 | TRBV27 | - | CASSSAGSGNQPQHF | TGTGCCAGCAGTTCAGCAGGGTCTGGCAATCAGCCCCAGCATTTT
- | TRBJ2-3 | TRBV7-9 | - | CASSFSGTDTQYF | TGTGCCAGCAGCTTCAGCGGCACAGATACGCAGTATTTT
- | TRBJ2-1 | TRBV2 | - | CASNSGGSSYNEQFF | TGTGCCAGCAACTCCGGGGGAAGCTCCTACAATGAGCAGTTCTTC
- | TRBJ2-5 | TRBV2 | - | CASSDRSGQETQYF | TGTGCCAGCAGTGATAGGAGCGGACAAGAGACCCAGTACTTC
- | TRBJ1-1 | TRBV6-1 | - | CASSRDRCFF | TGTGCCAGCAGTCGGGACCGCTGCTTCTTT
- | TRBJ2-6 | TRBV30 | TRBD2 | CAWQRGPPSGANVLTF | TGTGCCTGGCAGCGGGGACCCCCCTCTGGGGCCAACGTCCTGACTTTC
- | TRBJ2-3 | TRBV28 | - | CASRTNNLQDTQYF | TGTGCCAGCAGAACAAACAACCTCCAGGATACGCAGTATTTT
- | TRBJ1-2 | TRBV18 | - | CASSPRADDNYGYTF | TGTGCCAGCTCACCACGGGCGGACGACAACTATGGCTACACCTTC
- | TRBJ2-3 | TRBV5-1 | - | CASSLGADAGDTQYF | TGCGCCAGCAGCTTGGGAGCAGACGCGGGGGATACGCAGTATTTT
- | TRBJ2-7 | TRBV28 | - | CASTAMPSSYEQYF | TGTGCCAGCACCGCTATGCCGAGCTCCTACGAGCAGTACTTC
- | TRBJ2-7 | TRBV6-1 | - | CASSVPLGTYEQYF | TGTGCCAGCAGTGTACCCCTAGGAACCTACGAGCAGTACTTC
- | TRBJ2-3 | TRBV12-2 | - | CASRLPPTGGSTDTQYF | TGTGCAAGTCGCTTACCTCCGACAGGGGGCAGCACAGATACGCAGTATTTT
- | TRBJ2-7 | TRBV19 | - | CASSLRGAAYEQYF | TGTGCCAGTAGTCTCCGAGGGGCAGCGTACGAGCAGTACTTC
- | TRBJ2-7 | TRBV5-1 | - | CASSLEGFYEQYF | TGCGCCAGCAGCCTCGAGGGGTTCTACGAGCAGTACTTC
- | TRBJ1-5 | TRBV2 | - | CASSGTGGQPQHF | TGTGCCAGCAGTGGAACCGGGGGTCAGCCCCAGCATTTT
- | TRBJ2-1 | TRBV30 | - | CAWKRNPAPFPYNEQFF | TGTGCCTGGAAGAGAAACCCGGCCCCGTTCCCCTACAATGAGCAGTTCTTC
- | TRBJ2-1 | TRBV10-3 | TRBD2 | CAISEASGAYNERQFF | TGTGCCATCAGTGAGGCTAGCGGGGCGTACAATGAGCGGCAGTTCTTC
- | TRBJ1-1 | TRBV6-6 | - | CASSYSTGEVLF | TGTGCCAGCAGTTACTCGACGGGAGAAGTTCTCTTT
- | TRBJ1-1 | TRBV5-1 | TRBD1 | CASSLFGTGGGEAFF | TGCGCCAGCAGCTTGTTCGGGACAGGGGGCGGTGAAGCTTTCTTT
- | TRBJ2-4 | TRBV19 | - | CASRGRSQWIQYF | TGTGCCAGTAGGGGCAGGAGTCAATGGATTCAGTACTTC
- | TRBJ1-4 | TRBV21-1 | - | CASIPGTPNEKLFF | TGTGCCAGCATCCCGGGTACGCCTAATGAAAAACTGTTTTTT
- | TRBJ1-5 | TRBV4-1 | - | CASSRRPYSNQPQHF | TGCGCCAGCAGCCGCCGACCTTATAGCAATCAGCCCCAGCATTTT
- | TRBJ2-7 | TRBV29-1 | - | CSVAPDFYEQYF | TGCAGCGTTGCGCCAGATTTCTACGAGCAGTACTTC
- | TRBJ2-2 | TRBV27 | TRBD1 | CASSFGQGGTGELFF | TGTGCCAGCAGTTTCGGACAGGGGGGCACCGGGGAGCTGTTTTTT
- | TRBJ1-5 | TRBV2 | - | CASTSQPDKDQPQHF | TGTGCCAGCACCTCCCAGCCCGACAAAGATCAGCCCCAGCATTTT
- | TRBJ2-7 | TRBV2 | - | CASSAGRAYEQYF | TGTGCCAGCAGTGCGGGGAGAGCCTACGAGCAGTACTTC
- | TRBJ2-7 | TRBV7-3 | TRBD2 | CASSSAGGSYEQYF | TGTGCCAGCAGCTCCGCGGGAGGATCCTACGAGCAGTACTTC
once | TRBJ2-3 | TRBV19 | - | CASSVATSGTDTQYF | TGTGCCAGTAGTGTCGCGACTAGTGGCACAGATACGCAGTATTTT
- | TRBJ2-7 | TRBV20-1 | TRBD2 | CSAGLAGGNIF | TGCAGTGCTGGACTAGCGGGAGGGAACATCTTC
- | TRBJ1-1 | TRBV18 | TRBD1 | CASSVQGALDTEAFF | TGTGCCAGCTCGGTACAGGGGGCGCTCGACACTGAAGCTTTCTTT
- | TRBJ2-7 | TRBV15 | - | CATSRYRDSYEQYF | TGTGCCACCAGCAGATACAGGGATTCCTACGAGCAGTACTTC
- | TRBJ2-7 | TRBV7-9 | - | CASSFGHLMYEQYF | TGTGCCAGCAGCTTTGGACACCTTATGTACGAGCAGTACTTC
- | TRBJ2-3 | TRBV28 | TRBD2 | CASSQTSSENTDTQYF | TGTGCCAGCAGTCAGACTAGCAGTGAAAACACAGATACGCAGTATTTT
- | TRBJ1-1 | TRBV19 | - | CASRRYGAAGTEAFF | TGTGCCAGTAGGCGTTACGGAGCGGCCGGCACTGAAGCTTTCTTT
- | TRBJ1-2 | TRBV5-1 | TRBD1 | CASSLVPGGYGYTF | TGCGCCAGCAGCTTGGTCCCAGGGGGCTATGGCTACACCTTC
once | TRBJ2-1 | TRBV20-1 | - | CSANDQTEQFF | TGCAGTGCAAACGACCAGACCGAGCAGTTCTTC
- | TRBJ2-2 | TRBV7-9 | TRBD2 | CASSLLPSGSGANTGELFF | TGTGCCAGCAGCTTACTCCCTAGCGGGAGTGGTGCGAACACCGGGGAGCTGTTTTTT
few | TRBJ1-5 | TRBV5-5 | TRBD1 | CASSPGGSGSQPQHF | TGTGCCAGCAGCCCAGGGGGTAGCGGAAGTCAGCCCCAGCATTTT
- | TRBJ2-7 | TRBV6-4 | TRBD2 | CASSGPLWTSGTYYEQYF | TGTGCCAGCAGTGGACCCCTTTGGACTAGCGGCACCTACTACGAGCAGTACTTC